The present TCR beta chain was sequenced within a study of cytomegalovirus exposure and HLA in healthy donors. The data were produced by immunoSEQ multiplex PCR, yet TCRdb's version contains in-frame clones alone and is incomplete. Of hundreds of thousands of clones in the sample, roughly 89% were seen once. About this clone itself: Its specificity is not known.

Per the germline V gene, CDR1 is MNHNY and CDR2 is SVGAGI (reference sequence). J was trimmed by 0 bases and V by 2 bases; bases with no gene match: 3. The length of the CDR3 is 15 residues. Study conclusions and caveats: First-cohort TCR clusters were later found to tend to co-occur in the 120 validation repertoires.

The sample was PBMCs. This receptor was obtained from a woman between 18 and 30 years old in good health and CMV-seronegative. This chain joins TRBV6-6 and TRBJ2-7; 8 nucleotides agree with TRBD2. DNA for the CDR3: TGTGCCAGCAGTTACCAAACTAGCGGCTCCTACGAGCAGTACTTC. It specifies CASSYQTSGSYEQYF.